The rows below give T cell receptor beta chains drawn from one sample of a study of yellow fever vaccine responses in identical twins. Each CDR3 protein gets one entry after TCRdb re-called the RT-PCR reads with MiXCR. The table includes around 17,000 distinct CDR3 sequences, around 84% detected once. This specimen was T cells from blood (PBMCs), unsorted or a sorted subset (not recorded which), taken before or after yellow fever vaccination (not recorded which). These receptors originate from a woman younger than 35 who received the yellow fever vaccine. Both conserved end residues are part of each CDR3. D genes are given only for firm matches.

J gene	D gene	V gene	CDR3 protein
TRBJ2-7	NA	TRBV6-2/TRBV6-3	CASSYGGLETEQYF
TRBJ1-2	NA	TRBV12-3/TRBV12-4	CASRQGSDGYTF
TRBJ2-7	TRBD2	TRBV10-3	CAISEEVRESYEQYF
TRBJ1-4	NA	TRBV4-3	CASSQARTATNEKLFF
TRBJ2-1	TRBD2	TRBV7-9	CASSDSGDLYNEQFF
TRBJ2-3	NA	TRBV2	CASRSDNTDTQYF
TRBJ2-6	NA	TRBV12-3/TRBV12-4	CASSLQGSAANVLTF
TRBJ2-7	NA	TRBV7-8	CASSLVPGSHEQYF
TRBJ2-7	NA	TRBV4-2	CASSRTSYEQYF
TRBJ2-7	TRBD1	TRBV29-1	CSVEGQGYEQYF
TRBJ1-5	TRBD1	TRBV15	CATSRDRGSNQPQHF
TRBJ2-5	NA	TRBV6-5	CASSYPAVGVETQYF
TRBJ1-2	NA	TRBV29-1	CSAPSQGGGDTF
TRBJ2-7	TRBD2	TRBV3-1	CASSHWGTSDPYEQYF
TRBJ1-2	NA	TRBV7-6	CASSSTGDQSGYTF
TRBJ2-7	NA	TRBV11-2	CASSLVRVYEQYF
TRBJ1-2	NA	TRBV7-1	CASSSTGSVGGYTF
TRBJ2-1	TRBD1	TRBV7-2	CASRQTGPHEQFF
TRBJ2-7	NA	TRBV10-3	CAFSPLPGNTYEQYF
TRBJ2-1	NA	TRBV18	CASSDRRVSYNEQFF
TRBJ2-4	NA	TRBV11-2	CASSPSSLHAKNIQYF
TRBJ2-1	NA	TRBV20-1	CSAPPTASYNEQFF
TRBJ2-5	NA	TRBV6-5	CASSYSGLQETQYF
TRBJ2-7	NA	TRBV13	CASYIDRKPYEQYF
TRBJ2-3	NA	TRBV29-1	CSVARSDTQYF
TRBJ2-3	TRBD2	TRBV4-2	CASSLLASGRPTDTQYF
TRBJ2-7	NA	TRBV28	CASSGTVYEQYF
TRBJ2-4	NA	TRBV18	CASSAPVNLAKNIQYF
TRBJ1-2	NA	TRBV10-3	CAISEVTGLGYTF
TRBJ2-7	NA	TRBV7-2	CASSLAEYEQYF
TRBJ2-1	TRBD2	TRBV7-6	CASSLDAGGPSQVSYNEQFF
TRBJ2-1	NA	TRBV29-1	CSVDDFLYNEQFF
TRBJ2-3	NA	TRBV11-2	CASSFTWTDTQYF
TRBJ2-1	NA	TRBV2	CASSEIVGRSYNEQFF
TRBJ2-2	NA	TRBV5-5	CASSLGPDTNTGELFF
TRBJ2-5	TRBD2	TRBV11-2	CASKLAGQETQYF
TRBJ2-1	TRBD2	TRBV29-1	CSVEKLSAGVNEQFF
TRBJ2-5	NA	TRBV3-1	CASSQGQETQYF
TRBJ2-1	NA	TRBV5-1	CASSFSDEQFF
TRBJ2-3	TRBD2	TRBV20-1	CSARVGSSGGLDTQYF
TRBJ2-5	NA	TRBV18	CASSPELYGGETQYF
TRBJ1-6	NA	TRBV10-1	CASSPDRSPSSYNSPLHF
TRBJ2-1	TRBD2	TRBV12-3/TRBV12-4	CASSPTSRPANEQFF
TRBJ1-1	NA	TRBV11-1	CASSLEGANTEAFF
TRBJ2-1	NA	TRBV7-3	CASSPAPDRNNEQFF
TRBJ2-1	TRBD2	TRBV2	CASSVAGGTNEQFF
TRBJ2-7	NA	TRBV5-4	CASSLGRDNYEQYF
TRBJ1-1	NA	TRBV10-2	CASSRTAMNTEAFF
TRBJ2-7	NA	TRBV27	CASSLPSGRSYEQYF
TRBJ1-1	NA	TRBV19	CASSTQGNTEAFF
TRBJ2-1	TRBD2	TRBV10-1	CAREAGSYNEQFF
TRBJ2-5	NA	TRBV7-7	CASSLGEEGTQYF
TRBJ2-7	TRBD2	TRBV18	CASSPPSGGAQEQYF
TRBJ2-3	TRBD2	TRBV11-1	CASSLASSGGSTDTQYF
TRBJ1-4	NA	TRBV28	CASTDDRPEKLFF
TRBJ2-7	NA	TRBV11-2	CASSFFQGPGYEQYF
TRBJ1-1	NA	TRBV6-5	CASSYSGGANTEAFF
TRBJ2-7	TRBD1	TRBV6-5	CASSYSGQGTYEQYF
TRBJ2-3	NA	TRBV12-1	CASSSRTGGTDTQYF
TRBJ2-7	NA	TRBV12-3/TRBV12-4	CASSRQAREQYF